The text below deals with one TCR beta chain. The data are from a study of blood T cell repertoires in COVID-19. Study-wide background: There were acute and convalescent COVID-19 samples, and they came from the United States, Italy and Spain. The analysed material was cDNA or gDNA that came from T cells, B-cell-depleted T cells, or PBMCs.

Original processing methods: Reference gene primer amplification in the assay estimated nucleated cell counts. Clones were sequenced by immunoSEQ multiplex PCR, and TCRdb holds only the in-frame ones, with some missing. Clonal size and the V and J genes are those of that table, whereas D and trimming came from the DNA. This table holds approximately 200,000 clones, about 81% found once. The V gene's germline CDR1 is SGHTA and CDR2 FQGNSA. With V trimmed by 2 bases and J by 6 bases, 8 bases remained unmatched. CDR3 length: 15 amino acids. This receptor was identified in a woman at least 80 years old with COVID-19, enrolled during active disease. The sequencing input was peripheral blood. The chain has TRBV7-2 and TRBJ2-7, with 9 bases aligning to TRBD1. Here the CDR3 DNA reads TGTGCCAGCAGCTTATCTACCGGGACAGGGTCCGAGCAGTACTTC. Its translation: CASSLSTGTGSEQYF.